This T cell receptor beta chain was sequenced during a study of T cell responses to AZD1222 COVID-19 vaccine (dated by TCRdb to 2020 to 2022). About the study as a whole: A total of 233 trial participants underwent TCR sequencing, of whom nearly 210 had received two doses of AZD1222 and around 26 had received two doses of the MenACWY control vaccine. Enrollment into the trials was organized by age into subgroups of 18-55, 56-69 and 70-plus years, and those subgroups contained about 160, 30 and 59 TCR-sequenced participants, respectively. The full study reports these points: Participants were mostly white British, with more females than males. The authors suggested clonal diversity may have been underestimated. Only five to seven AZD1222 recipients were SARS-CoV-2 seropositive at baseline, limiting conclusions about previously exposed vaccinees. Vaccine-associated CD4 TCRs spanned the whole spike protein, with dominant responses in regions 160-218 and 743-854. After two AZD1222 doses, both the breadth and the depth of spike-specific TCRs were significantly higher than at day 0 and than in MenACWY recipients. Because no samples from the day 14 peak response were available, repertoires could be characterized only after the peak T cell response. Epitopes outside the regions mutated in the B.1.351 and B.1.1.7 variants were reportedly recognized by nearly half of the unique spike-specific TCRs. In the small 56-69-year group, the increase in depth fell short of significance, most likely because of low power.

Points on this clone: Its antigen is currently not known. There are no base qualities to consult, and no much larger clone falls within one base.

The CDR3 regions of human TCRbeta chains were subjected to immunosequencing. In the paper's pipeline: Repertoire TCRs were matched against a reference library of SARS-CoV-2-specific TCRs generated with the MIRA antigen-specificity platform. Breadth was defined as the fraction of unique TCRs that were SARS-CoV-2-associated, and depth was defined as the fraction of total T cells that were SARS-CoV-2-associated. Using the MIRA data, every spike-specific TCR was mapped to the spike region that the TCR reacted to and assigned to either a CD4 or a CD8 class. Log10-transformed breadth and depth values were compared by one-way ANOVA with Sidak's multiple comparisons tests. The source is immuneACCESS, and TCRdb retained only in-frame sequences with V and J called. Part of the clones is not carried over; for the studies checked, unresolved V genes explain less than half of this, and the remainder is unexplained. For V, J and clone size, that table is used; D and trimming come from the DNA. Here the sample has 150,000 or so clones; around 92% occur a single time. The top ten clonotypes cover roughly 3.5% of the sample.

The time point tag for this specimen amounts to: about 28 days (+/-7) after the second vaccine dose. AZD1222 recipients whose second dose came at about 4 weeks and those whose second dose came at about 12 weeks were combined into one group, since spike-specific TCR depth and breadth did not differ between the two schedules. Samples from vaccinated people were obtained from the UK trials COV001 and COV002, which included a single-blind randomized controlled phase 2/3 trial of AZD1222 (ChAdOx1 nCoV-19) in healthy adults. Trial participant PBMC samples were collected at day 0 and day 28 after the second dose for TCRbeta chain sequencing. There are 13 amino acids in the CDR3, from cysteine to phenylalanine inclusive. Of all the DNA, just the CDR3 is kept, 39 bases in frame from base 1. From the germline V gene, CDR1 is LGHNA and CDR2 is YNFKEQ. A distance of 7 bases separates the germline ends of V and J, which lose 1 base and 6 bases respectively.

The sequence derives from an adult who received the AZD1222 COVID-19 vaccine. The V and J segments used are TRBV4-2 and TRBJ2-1, with the D gene call left open. Source: peripheral blood, taken 28 days after the second AZD1222 dose. The CDR3 region has the sequence CASSQGPVNEQFF. The DNA sequence is TGTGCCAGCAGCCAAGGTCCAGTCAATGAGCAGTTCTTC.